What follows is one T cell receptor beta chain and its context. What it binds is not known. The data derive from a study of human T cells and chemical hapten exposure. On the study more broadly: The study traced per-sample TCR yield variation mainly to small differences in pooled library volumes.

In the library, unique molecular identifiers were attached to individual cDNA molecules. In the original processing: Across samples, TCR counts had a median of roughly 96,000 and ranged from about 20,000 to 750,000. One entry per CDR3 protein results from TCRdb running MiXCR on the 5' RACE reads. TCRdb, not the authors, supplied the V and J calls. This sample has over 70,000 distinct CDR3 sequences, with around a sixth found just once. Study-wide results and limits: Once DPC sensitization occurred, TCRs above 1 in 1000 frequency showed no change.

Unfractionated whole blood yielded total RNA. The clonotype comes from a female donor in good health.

The chain's CDR3 is CASSQRTSSIQETQYF. CDR3 in DNA: TGTGCCAGCAGCCAAAGGACTAGCAGTATCCAAGAGACCCAGTACTTC. The chain carries TRBV7-2 and TRBJ2-5, with 8 bases identical to TRBD2. Germline CDR1 reads SGHTA; CDR2 reads FQGNSA. Trimming took 5 bases from V and 1 from J; bases not matched to a gene: 9. There are 16 residues in the CDR3.